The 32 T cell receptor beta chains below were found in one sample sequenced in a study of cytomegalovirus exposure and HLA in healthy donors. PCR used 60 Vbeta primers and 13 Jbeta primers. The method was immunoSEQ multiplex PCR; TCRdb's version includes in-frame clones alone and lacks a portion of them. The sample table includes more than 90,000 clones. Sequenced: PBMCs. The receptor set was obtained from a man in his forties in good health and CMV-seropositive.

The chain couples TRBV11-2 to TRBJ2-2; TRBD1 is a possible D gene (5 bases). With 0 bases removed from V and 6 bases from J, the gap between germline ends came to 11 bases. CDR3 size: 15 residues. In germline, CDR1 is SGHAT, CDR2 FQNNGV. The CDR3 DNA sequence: TGTGCCAGCAGCTTAGACAGGGAATTTCCCGGGGAGCTGTTTTTT. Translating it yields CASSLDREFPGELFF. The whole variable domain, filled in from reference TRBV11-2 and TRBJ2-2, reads EAGVAQSPRYKIIEKRQSVAFWCNPISGHATLYWYQQILGQGPKLLIQFQNNGVVDDSQLPKDRFSAERLKGVDSTLKIQPAKLEDSAVYLCASSLDREFPGELFFGEGSRLTVL.

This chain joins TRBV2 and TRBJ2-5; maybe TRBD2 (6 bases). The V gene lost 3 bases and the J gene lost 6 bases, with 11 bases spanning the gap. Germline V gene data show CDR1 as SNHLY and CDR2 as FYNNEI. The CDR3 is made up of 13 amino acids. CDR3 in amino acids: CASSDTSPKTQYF. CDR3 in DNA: TGTGCCAGCAGTGATACTAGCCCAAAGACCCAGTACTTC.

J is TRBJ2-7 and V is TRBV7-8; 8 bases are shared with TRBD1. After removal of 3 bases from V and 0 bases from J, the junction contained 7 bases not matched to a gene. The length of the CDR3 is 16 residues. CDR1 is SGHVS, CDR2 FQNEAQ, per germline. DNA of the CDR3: TGTGCCAGCAGCTTCTCCGACAGGGGACTCTCCTACGAGCAGTACTTC. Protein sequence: CASSFSDRGLSYEQYF.

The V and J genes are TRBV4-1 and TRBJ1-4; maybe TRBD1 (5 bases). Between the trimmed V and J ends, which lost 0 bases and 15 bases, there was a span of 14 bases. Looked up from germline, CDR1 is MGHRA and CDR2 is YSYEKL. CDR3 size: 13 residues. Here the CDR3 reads CASSQDLGRAMFF. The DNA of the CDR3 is TGCGCCAGCAGCCAAGATCTGGGCAGGGCAATGTTTTTT.

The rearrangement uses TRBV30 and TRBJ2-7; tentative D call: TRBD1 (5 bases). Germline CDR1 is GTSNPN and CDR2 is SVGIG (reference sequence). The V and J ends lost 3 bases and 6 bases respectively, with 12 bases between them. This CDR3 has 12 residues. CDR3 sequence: CAWRGNGAEQYF. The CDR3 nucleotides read TGTGCCTGGAGAGGTAATGGGGCCGAGCAGTACTTC.

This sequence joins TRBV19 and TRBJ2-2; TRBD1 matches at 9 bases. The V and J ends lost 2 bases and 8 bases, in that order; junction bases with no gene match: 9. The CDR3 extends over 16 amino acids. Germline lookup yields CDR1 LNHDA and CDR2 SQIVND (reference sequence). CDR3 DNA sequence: TGTGCCAGTAGTATAAGTGGGACAGGGCTAGCTGGGGAGCTGTTTTTT. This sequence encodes CASSISGTGLAGELFF.

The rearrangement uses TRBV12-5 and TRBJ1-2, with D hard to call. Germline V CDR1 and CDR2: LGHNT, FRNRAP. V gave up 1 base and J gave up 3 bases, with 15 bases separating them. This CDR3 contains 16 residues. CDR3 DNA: TGTGCTAGTGGTTTGGCCCCAGGTTTAGGCGACTATGGCTACACCTTC. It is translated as CASGLAPGLGDYGYTF.

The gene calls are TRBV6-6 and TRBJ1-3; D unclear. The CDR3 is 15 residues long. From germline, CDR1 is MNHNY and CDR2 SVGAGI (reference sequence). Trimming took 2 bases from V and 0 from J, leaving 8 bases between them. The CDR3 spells CASSYVPRSGNTIYF. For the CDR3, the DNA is TGTGCCAGCAGTTACGTCCCGCGCTCTGGAAACACCATATATTTT.

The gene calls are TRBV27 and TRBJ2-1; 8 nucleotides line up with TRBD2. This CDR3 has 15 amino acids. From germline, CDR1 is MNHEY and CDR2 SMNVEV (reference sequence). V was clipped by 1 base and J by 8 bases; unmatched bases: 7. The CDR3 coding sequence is TGTGCCAGCAGTTTATGGAGCGGGAGAGCCGATGAGCAGTTCTTC. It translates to CASSLWSGRADEQFF.

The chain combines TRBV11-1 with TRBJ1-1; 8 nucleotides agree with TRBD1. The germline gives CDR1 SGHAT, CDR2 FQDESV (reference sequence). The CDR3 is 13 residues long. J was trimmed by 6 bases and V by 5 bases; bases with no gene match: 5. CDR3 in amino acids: CASSPDRGPEAFF. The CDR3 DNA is TGTGCCAGCAGCCCAGACAGGGGTCCTGAAGCTTTCTTT. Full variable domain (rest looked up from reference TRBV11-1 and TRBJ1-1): EAEVAQSPRYKITEKSQAVAFWCDPISGHATLYWYRQILGQGPELLVQFQDESVVDDSQLPKDRFSAERLKGVDSTLKIQPAELGDSAMYLCASSPDRGPEAFFGQGTRLTVV.

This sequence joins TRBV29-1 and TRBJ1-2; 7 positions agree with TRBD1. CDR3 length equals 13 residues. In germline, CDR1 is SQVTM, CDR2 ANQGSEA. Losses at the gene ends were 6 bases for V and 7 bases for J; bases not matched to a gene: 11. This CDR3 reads CSVTVTGNVGYTF. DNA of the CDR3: TGCAGCGTCACTGTGACAGGGAACGTTGGCTACACCTTC.

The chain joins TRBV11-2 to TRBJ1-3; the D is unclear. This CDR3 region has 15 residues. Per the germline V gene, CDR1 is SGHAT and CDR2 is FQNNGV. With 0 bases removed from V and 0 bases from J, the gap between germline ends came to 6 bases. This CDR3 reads CASSLDFGSGNTIYF. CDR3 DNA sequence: TGTGCCAGCAGCTTAGATTTCGGCTCTGGAAACACCATATATTTT.

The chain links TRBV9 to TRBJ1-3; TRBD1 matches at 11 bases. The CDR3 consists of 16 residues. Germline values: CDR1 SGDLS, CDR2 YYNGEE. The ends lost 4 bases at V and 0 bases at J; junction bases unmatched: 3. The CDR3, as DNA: TGTGCCAGCAGCCGCGGGACAGGGGGCTCTGGAAACACCATATATTTT. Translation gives CASSRGTGGSGNTIYF.

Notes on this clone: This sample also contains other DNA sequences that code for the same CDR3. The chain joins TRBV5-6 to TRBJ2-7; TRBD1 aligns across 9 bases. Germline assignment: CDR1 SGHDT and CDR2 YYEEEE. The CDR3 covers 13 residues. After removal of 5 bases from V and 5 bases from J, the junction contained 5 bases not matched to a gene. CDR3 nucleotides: TGTGCCAGCAGTCTCGGACAGGGGAACGAGCAGTACTTC. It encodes CASSLGQGNEQYF.

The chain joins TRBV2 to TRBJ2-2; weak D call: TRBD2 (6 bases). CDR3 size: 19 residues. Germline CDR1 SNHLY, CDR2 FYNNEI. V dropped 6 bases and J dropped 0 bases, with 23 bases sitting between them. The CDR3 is CASRAPHVGGPPNTGELFF. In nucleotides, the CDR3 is TGTGCCAGCAGGGCACCCCATGTGGGGGGACCTCCGAACACCGGGGAGCTGTTTTTT. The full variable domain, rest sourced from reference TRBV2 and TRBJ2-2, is EPEVTQTPSHQVTQMGQEVILRCVPISNHLYFYWYRQILGQKVEFLVSFYNNEISEKSEIFDDQFSVERPDGSNFTLKIRSTKLEDSAMYFCASRAPHVGGPPNTGELFFGEGSRLTVL.

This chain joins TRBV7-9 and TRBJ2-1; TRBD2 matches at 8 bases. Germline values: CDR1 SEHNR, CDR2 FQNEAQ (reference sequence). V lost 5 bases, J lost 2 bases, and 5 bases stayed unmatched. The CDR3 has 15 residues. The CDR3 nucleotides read TGTGCCAGCAGCCAAAGCGGGGGCCCCTACAATGAGCAGTTCTTC. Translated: CASSQSGGPYNEQFF. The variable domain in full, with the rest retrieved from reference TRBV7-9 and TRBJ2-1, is DTGVSQNPRHKITKRGQNVTFRCDPISEHNRLYWYRQTLGQGPEFLTYFQNEAQLEKSRLLSDRFSAERPKGSFSTLEIQRTEQGDSAMYLCASSQSGGPYNEQFFGPGTRLTVL.

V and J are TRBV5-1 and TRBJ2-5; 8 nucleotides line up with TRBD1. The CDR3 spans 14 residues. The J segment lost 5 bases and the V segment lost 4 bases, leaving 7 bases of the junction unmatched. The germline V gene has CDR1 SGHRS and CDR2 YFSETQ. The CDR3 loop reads CASSEQGARETQYF. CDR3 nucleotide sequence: TGCGCCAGCAGCGAGCAGGGGGCTAGGGAGACCCAGTACTTC.

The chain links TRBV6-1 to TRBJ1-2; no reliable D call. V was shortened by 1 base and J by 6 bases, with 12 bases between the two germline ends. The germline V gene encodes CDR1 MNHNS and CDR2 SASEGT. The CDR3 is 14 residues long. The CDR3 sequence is CASSEVSPLNGYTF. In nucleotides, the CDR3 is TGTGCCAGCAGTGAAGTTAGTCCCCTTAATGGCTACACCTTC.

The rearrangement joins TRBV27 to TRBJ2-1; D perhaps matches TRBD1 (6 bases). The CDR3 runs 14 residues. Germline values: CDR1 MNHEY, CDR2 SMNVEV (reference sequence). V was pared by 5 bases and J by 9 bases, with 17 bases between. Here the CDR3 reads CASSPQDSRAEQFF. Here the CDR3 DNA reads TGTGCCAGCAGTCCTCAGGACAGTCGCGCTGAGCAGTTCTTC.

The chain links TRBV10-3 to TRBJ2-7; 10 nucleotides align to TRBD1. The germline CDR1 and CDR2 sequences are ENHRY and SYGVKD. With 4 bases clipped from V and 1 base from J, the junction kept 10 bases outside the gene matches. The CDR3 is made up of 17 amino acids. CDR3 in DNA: TGTGCCATCAGTGGGGAAAGGGGGACAGGGGTGTCCTACGAGCAGTACTTC. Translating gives CAISGERGTGVSYEQYF.

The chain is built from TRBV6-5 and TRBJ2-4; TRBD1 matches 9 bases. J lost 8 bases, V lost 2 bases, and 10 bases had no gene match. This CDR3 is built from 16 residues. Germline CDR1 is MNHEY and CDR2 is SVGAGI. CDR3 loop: CASSYPLPGQGHIQYF. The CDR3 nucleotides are TGTGCCAGCAGTTACCCACTCCCGGGACAGGGACACATTCAGTACTTC.

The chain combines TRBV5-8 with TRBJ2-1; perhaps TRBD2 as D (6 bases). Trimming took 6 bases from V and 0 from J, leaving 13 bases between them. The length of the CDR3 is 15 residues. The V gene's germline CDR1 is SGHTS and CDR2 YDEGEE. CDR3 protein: CASTLGGSSYNEQFF. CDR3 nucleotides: TGTGCCAGCACCCTCGGAGGGAGCTCCTACAATGAGCAGTTCTTC.

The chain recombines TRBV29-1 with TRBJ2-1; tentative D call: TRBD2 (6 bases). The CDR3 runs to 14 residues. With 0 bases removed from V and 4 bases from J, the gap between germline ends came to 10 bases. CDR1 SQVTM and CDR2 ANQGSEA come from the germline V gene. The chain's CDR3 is CSVEDQAGYNEQFF. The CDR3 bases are TGCAGCGTTGAAGATCAAGCGGGTTACAATGAGCAGTTCTTC.

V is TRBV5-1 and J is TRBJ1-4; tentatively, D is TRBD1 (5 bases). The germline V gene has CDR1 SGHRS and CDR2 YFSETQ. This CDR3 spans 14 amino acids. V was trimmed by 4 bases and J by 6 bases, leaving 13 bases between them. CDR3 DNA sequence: TGCGCCAGCAGCACCCAGGGTCGGGATGAAAAACTGTTTTTT. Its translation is CASSTQGRDEKLFF.

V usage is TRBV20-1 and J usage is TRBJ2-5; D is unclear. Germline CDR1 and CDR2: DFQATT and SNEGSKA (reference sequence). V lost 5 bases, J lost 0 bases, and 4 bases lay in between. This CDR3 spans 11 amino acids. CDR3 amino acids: CSAYYQETQYF. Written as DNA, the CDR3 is TGCAGTGCTTATTACCAAGAGACCCAGTACTTC.

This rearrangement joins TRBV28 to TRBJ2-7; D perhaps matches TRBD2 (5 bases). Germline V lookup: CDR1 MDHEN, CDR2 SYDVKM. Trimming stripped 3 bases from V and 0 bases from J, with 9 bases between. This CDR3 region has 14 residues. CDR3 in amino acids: CASSFTRGSYEQYF. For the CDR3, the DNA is TGTGCCAGCAGTTTTACACGGGGCTCCTACGAGCAGTACTTC. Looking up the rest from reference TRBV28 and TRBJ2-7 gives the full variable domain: DVKVTQSSRYLVKRTGEKVFLECVQDMDHENMFWYRQDPGLGLRLIYFSYDVKMKEKGDIPEGYSVSREKKERFSLILESASTNQTSMYLCASSFTRGSYEQYFGPGTRLTVT.

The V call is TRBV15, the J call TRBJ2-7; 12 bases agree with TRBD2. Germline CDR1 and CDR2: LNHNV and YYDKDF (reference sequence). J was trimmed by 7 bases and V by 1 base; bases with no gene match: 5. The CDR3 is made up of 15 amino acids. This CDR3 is CATSRGLAGEWEQYF. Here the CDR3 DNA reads TGTGCCACCAGCAGAGGACTAGCGGGAGAGTGGGAGCAGTACTTC.

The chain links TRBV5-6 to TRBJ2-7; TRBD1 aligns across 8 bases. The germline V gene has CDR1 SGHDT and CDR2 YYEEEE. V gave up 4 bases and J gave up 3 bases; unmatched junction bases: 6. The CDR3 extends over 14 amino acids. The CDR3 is CASSSRDRYYEQYF. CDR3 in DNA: TGTGCCAGCAGCAGCCGGGACAGGTACTACGAGCAGTACTTC.

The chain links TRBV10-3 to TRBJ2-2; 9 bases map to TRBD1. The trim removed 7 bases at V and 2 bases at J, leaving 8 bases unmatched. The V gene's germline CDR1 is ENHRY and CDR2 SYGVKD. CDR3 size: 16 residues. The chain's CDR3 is CAITSPGQGNTGELFF. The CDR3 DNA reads TGTGCCATCACCTCCCCGGGACAGGGTAACACCGGGGAGCTGTTTTTT.

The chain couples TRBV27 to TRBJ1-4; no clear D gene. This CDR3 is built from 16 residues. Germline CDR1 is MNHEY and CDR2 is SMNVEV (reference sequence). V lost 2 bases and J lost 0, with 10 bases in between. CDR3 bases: TGTGCCAGCAGTTTAAAACCCCCAGCAACTAATGAAAAACTGTTTTTT. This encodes CASSLKPPATNEKLFF. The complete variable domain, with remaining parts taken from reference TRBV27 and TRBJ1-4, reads EAQVTQNPRYLITVTGKKLTVTCSQNMNHEYMSWYRQDPGLGLRQIYYSMNVEVTDKGDVPEGYKVSRKEKRNFPLILESPSPNQTSLYFCASSLKPPATNEKLFFGSGTQLSVL.

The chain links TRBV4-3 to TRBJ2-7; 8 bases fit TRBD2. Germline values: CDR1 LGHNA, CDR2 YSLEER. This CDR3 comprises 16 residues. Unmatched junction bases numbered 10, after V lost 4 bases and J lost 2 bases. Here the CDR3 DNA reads TGCGCCAGCAGCCCTTCTCCGACTAGCGCGCCCTACGAGCAGTACTTC. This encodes CASSPSPTSAPYEQYF.

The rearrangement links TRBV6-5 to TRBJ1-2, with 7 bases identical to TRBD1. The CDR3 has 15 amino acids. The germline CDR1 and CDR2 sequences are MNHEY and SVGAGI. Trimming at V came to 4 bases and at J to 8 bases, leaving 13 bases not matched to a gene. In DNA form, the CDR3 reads TGTGCCAGCAGTTTTACGGGGGCAGGGGGTAACGGCTACACCTTC. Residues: CASSFTGAGGNGYTF.